The sequence of this TCR beta chain was determined in a study of vaccination and CD4 T cells after COVID-19 (dated by TCRdb to the early 2020s). About the full investigation: Convalescent patients had a positive SARS-CoV-2 result on nasal swab PCR, and of these patients, about ten had mild disease and one had severe disease. The convalescent cohort included six males and four females, with two Hispanic individuals, seven Caucasians, two Asians and one multiracial person. Participants received two doses of either the Pfizer-BioNTech BNT162b2 vaccine (n=8) or the Moderna mRNA-1273 vaccine (n=2). Post-COVID blood samples were collected from convalescent patients a median of roughly 100 days after diagnosis, with a range of roughly 30 to 161 days. Post-vaccine blood samples were obtained a median of roughly 75 days after the second vaccine dose, with a range of roughly 13 to 250 days. For three convalescent patients, samples were collected at an early post-vaccination timepoint (day 14) as well as at a late post-vaccination timepoint (days 161 to 241). The cultures were stimulated with overlapping spike peptide pools from SARS-CoV-2 and from the common cold coronaviruses HCoV-NL63, HCoV-OC43 and HCoV-229E. As controls, cultures received a CEFX viral epitope pool (the positive control), an HIV-1 Nef peptide pool (the negative control), or no peptide at all. The spike-specific CD4+ TCR repertoire was compared before and after mRNA vaccination in over nine COVID-19 convalescent patients and a handful of infection-naive healthy vaccine recipients. Broader findings and caveats from the paper: In convalescent patients, a median roughly 87% of post-vaccine SARS-CoV-2-reactive clones were detected only after vaccination, and vaccine-specific priming was suggested by this finding. The study included relatively few convalescent patients and did not analyze early timepoints after natural infection. An increase in the median number of SARS-CoV-2-reactive clonotypes from around 20 after infection to roughly 38 after vaccination was observed, but the change was not found to be significant. Of the vaccine-specific clones found in convalescent patients, nearly all (304 of 307) were mono-reactive for SARS-CoV-2 spike instead of being cross-reactive with common cold coronaviruses.

Regarding this clonotype: What this receptor recognizes is not known. Per-base qualities were not stored, and no clone one base away is much larger.

V gives up 1 base and J gives up 6 bases, and the segment between their germline ends measures 6 bases. Via the germline V gene (reference sequence), CDR1 is SEHNR and CDR2 FQNEAQ. Including cysteine and phenylalanine, the CDR3 has 13 amino acids. The CDR3 DNA has 39 bases and is translated from base 1. Explained via the paper, the time point label denotes: late sampling 161 to 241 days after vaccination in a few convalescent patients. Per the publication, the treatment or condition label means: approximately 10-day PBMC culture with coronavirus spike peptide pools or control peptides (ViraFEST assay). The ViraFEST assay was used in the study, in which antigen-specific T cells were expanded with peptide pools and expanded clonotypes were subsequently identified by TCR sequencing. The positive SARS-CoV-2 PCR tests of the convalescent patients were dated from March to December 2020, before the Alpha, Beta and Delta variants emerged in the United States. Each well held around 2.1 million PBMCs cultured with around 9 ug/ml peptide pools in IMDM containing roughly 5% human AB serum and around 10 IU/ml IL-2. Half of the culture medium was replaced with fresh IL-2-containing medium on days 3 and 7. Once the cells had been in culture for 10 days, the EasySep CD4+ T cell isolation kit was used to isolate CD4+ T cells by negative selection. Ficoll-Paque Plus gradient centrifugation was used to isolate PBMCs from whole blood, and the isolated PBMCs were then either used fresh or cryopreserved at -140C. In general, triplicate wells were set up for every culture condition.

Library preparation used PCR. DNA from cultured CD4+ T cells was subjected to TCR sequencing with the Oncomine TCR Beta short-read assay at the Johns Hopkins FTIC core. The QIAamp micro DNA kit was used to extract genomic DNA from the cultured CD4+ T cells. Oncomine TCR Beta libraries made from cultured CD4+ T cells were pooled using unique dual indexes and sequenced on an Illumina iSeq 100. As for how the authors treated the data: Non-productive sequences were filtered out, and CDR3s that did not start with C, did not end with F or W, or were shorter than 7 amino acids were discarded. Antigen-specific clonotypes were identified with the MANAFEST web application by comparing peptide-stimulated wells with reference and other culture wells. Positive clones required FDR below 0.05, an odds ratio above 5, and productive frequency above 0.1% in at least two of three replicate wells. Clonotypes that were significantly expanded in both SARS-CoV-2 spike wells and at least one common cold coronavirus spike condition were defined as cross-reactive. Similarity between CDR3 sequences was evaluated in R version 3.6.1 using Levenshtein distances (stringdist) and unrooted phylogenetic trees (ape). TCRdb applied fastp at Q25 and MiXCR to the public reads, then kept only in-frame beta chains. One record per CDR3 amino acid sequence lists the most common genes and DNA. In this record, the V and J calls reflect TCRdb's handling and not the investigators' own analysis. The sample contains tens of thousands of distinct CDR3 sequences, more than 30% of them found a single time. Just under 30% of the sample is held by the ten biggest clonotypes.

Sequencing used CD4+ T cells from blood, cultured in vitro, obtained about 7 months after SARS-CoV-2 vaccination. This sequence was found in a human donor who had recovered from COVID-19. The rearrangement joined TRBV7-9 to TRBJ2-2; 5 matching bases give a weak D call of TRBD2. The CDR3 in this case is CASSLVGAGELFF. The DNA sequence is as follows: TGTGCCAGCAGCTTAGTGGGAGCCGGGGAGCTGTTTTTT.